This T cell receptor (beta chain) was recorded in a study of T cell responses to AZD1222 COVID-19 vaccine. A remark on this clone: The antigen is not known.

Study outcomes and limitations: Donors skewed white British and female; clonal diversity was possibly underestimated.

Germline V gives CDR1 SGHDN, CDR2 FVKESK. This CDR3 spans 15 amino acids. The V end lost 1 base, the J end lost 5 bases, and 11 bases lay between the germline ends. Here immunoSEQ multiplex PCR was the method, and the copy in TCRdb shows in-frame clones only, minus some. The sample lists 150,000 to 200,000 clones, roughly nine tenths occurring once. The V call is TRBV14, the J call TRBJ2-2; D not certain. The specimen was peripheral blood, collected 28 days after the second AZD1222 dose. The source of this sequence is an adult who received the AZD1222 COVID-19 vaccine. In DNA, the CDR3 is TGTGCCAGCAGCCAAGTGGTAGGAGCTACCGGGGAGCTGTTTTTT. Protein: CASSQVVGATGELFF.